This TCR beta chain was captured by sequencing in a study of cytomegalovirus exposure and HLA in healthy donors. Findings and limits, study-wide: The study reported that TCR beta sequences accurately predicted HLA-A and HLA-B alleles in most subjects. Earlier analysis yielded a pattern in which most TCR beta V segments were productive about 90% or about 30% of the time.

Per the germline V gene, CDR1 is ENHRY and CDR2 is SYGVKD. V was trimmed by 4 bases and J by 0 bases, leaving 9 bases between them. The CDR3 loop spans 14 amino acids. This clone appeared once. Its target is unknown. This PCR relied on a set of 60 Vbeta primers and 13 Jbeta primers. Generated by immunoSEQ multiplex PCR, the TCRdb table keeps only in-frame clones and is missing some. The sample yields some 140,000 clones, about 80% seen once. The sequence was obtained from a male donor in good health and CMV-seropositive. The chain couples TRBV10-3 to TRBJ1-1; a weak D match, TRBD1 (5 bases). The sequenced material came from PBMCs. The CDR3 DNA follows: TGTGCCATCAGTGGTTCAGGGATGAACACTGAAGCTTTCTTT. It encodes CAISGSGMNTEAFF.